This TCR beta chain was found in a study of T cell responses to AZD1222 COVID-19 vaccine (dated by TCRdb to 2020 to 2022). In the study overall: Because spike-specific TCR depth and breadth did not differ between the two schedules, AZD1222 recipients who got a second dose at roughly 4 weeks were pooled with those who got a second dose at roughly 12 weeks. Trial participants were enrolled by age into 18-55, 56-69 and 70-plus year subgroups, with about 150, 28 and 57 TCR-sequenced participants respectively. TCR sequencing was performed for approximately 240 trial participants, of whom roughly 200 were given two doses of AZD1222 and around 26 were given two doses of MenACWY control vaccine. The paper as a whole reports these results and caveats: Participants were mostly white British and included more females than males, and it was suggested by the authors that clonal diversity may have been underestimated. Because no samples from the day 14 peak response were available, repertoires could be characterized only after the peak T cell response. In the small 56-69-year group, the increase in depth fell short of significance, most likely because of low power. Reportedly, almost half of the unique spike-specific TCRs recognized epitopes lying outside the regions that are mutated in the B.1.351 and B.1.1.7 variants. After two AZD1222 doses, spike-specific TCR breadth and depth were significantly higher than at day 0 and than in MenACWY recipients. Only a handful of AZD1222 recipients were SARS-CoV-2 seropositive at baseline, limiting conclusions about previously exposed vaccinees. Vaccine-associated CD4 TCRs spanned the whole spike protein, with dominant responses in regions 160-218 and 743-854.

On this clone itself: Its antigen is unknown. The input lacks base qualities; no much larger clone sits a single base away.

The time point tag for this specimen amounts to: baseline before first vaccination. Vaccinee samples came from UK trials COV001 and COV002, including a single-blind randomized controlled phase 2/3 trial of AZD1222 (ChAdOx1 nCoV-19) in healthy adults. For TCRbeta chain sequencing, PBMC samples from trial participants were taken at day 0 and at day 28 after the second dose. The CDR3 regions of human TCRbeta chains were analyzed by immunosequencing. As for the original processing: Repertoire TCRs were checked for matches against a reference library of SARS-CoV-2-specific TCRs that had been generated using the MIRA antigen-specificity platform. Breadth was defined as the fraction of unique TCRs that were SARS-CoV-2-associated, and depth was defined as the fraction of total T cells that were SARS-CoV-2-associated. Using the MIRA data, each spike-specific TCR was mapped to the spike region that the TCR reacts to and placed in a CD4 or CD8 class. Log10-transformed breadth and depth values were compared by one-way ANOVA with Sidak's multiple comparisons tests. In its TCRdb copy, this immuneACCESS table keeps in-frame sequences only and misses some clones. Where compared with another copy, unresolved V genes explain less than half of these, and the others have no known cause. V and J calls and clone size are as listed in that table; D and trimming were resolved from the DNA. This sample gives over 100,000 clones in total; 94% of them show up just once. Of the sample, approximately 7% is held by the ten largest clones.

The clonotype was recovered from an adult in good health. The sequences come from peripheral blood, collected on day 0 of AZD1222 vaccination.

The base sequence is TGCGCCAGCAGCTGGGGACAGGTGCAAGAGACCCAGTACTTC. Translated, this gives CASSWGQVQETQYF. Recombination joined TRBV5-1 with TRBJ2-5; TRBD1 fits 8 bases in the junction. The CDR1 and CDR2 encoded by the germline V gene are SGHRS and YFSETQ. The CDR3 starts with the cysteine, ends with the phenylalanine, and has 14 residues. Here the CDR3 DNA is all that survives: 42 bases in frame from base 1. Relative to germline, V is missing 3 bases and J is missing 2 bases, with 3 bases of the junction outside any gene match.